This T cell receptor (beta chain) was sequenced during a study of cytomegalovirus exposure and HLA in healthy donors. The study's findings and limits: As confirmed in vitro, a few CMV-associated chains were specific for CMV antigens. The classifier, whose performance was assessed in both the original and validation cohorts, reportedly diagnosed cytomegalovirus status with high specificity and sensitivity.

Only in-frame clones appear in the TCRdb table, and some are missing; sequencing was by immunoSEQ multiplex PCR. The sample includes 250,000 to 300,000 clones, around 90% of them seen just once. The donors were part of the validation cohort, which consisted of some 120 subjects and was separate from the first cohort of roughly 620 subjects. This CDR3 region has 12 residues. In germline, CDR1 is LNHDA, CDR2 SQIVND (reference sequence). V was shortened by 8 bases and J by 4 bases, with 9 bases between the two germline ends. Points on this clone: Its cognate antigen is unknown.

V is TRBV19 and J is TRBJ1-3; D is undetermined. Sequencing input: PBMCs. The origin of this receptor is a woman aged 18-29 years in good health and CMV-seronegative. In DNA, the CDR3 is TGTGCCAGTCGAGTTCCCGGAAACACCATATATTTT. This translates into CASRVPGNTIYF.